This T cell receptor (beta chain) was recovered during a study of blood T cell repertoires in COVID-19. Overall study: Samples taken during acute and convalescent COVID-19 were collected in the United States, Italy and Spain.

Trimming left V 4 bases short and J 0 bases short, with 7 bases between. Germline lookup yields CDR1 SGHNT and CDR2 YYREEE (reference sequence). The CDR3 runs 13 residues. Donors in Cohort 3 counted as recovered after two negative PCRs, clearance, or symptom resolution. Authors' data handling: Nucleated cell number was recorded as an estimate derived from reference gene primer amplification. Clones were read by immunoSEQ multiplex PCR, and TCRdb kept only the in-frame ones, dropping some. The V and J calls and the clone size are those of that table, but D and trimming were determined from the DNA. The sample yields more than 450,000 clones, approximately 90% seen once.

The gene calls are TRBV5-4 and TRBJ1-2; the D is unclear. Source material: PBMCs or T cells enriched from blood (not recorded which). This receptor was identified in a young woman who had recovered from COVID-19. This CDR3 is CASSLQANYGYTF. DNA of the CDR3: TGTGCCAGCAGCCTGCAGGCTAACTATGGCTACACCTTC.